This T cell receptor (beta chain) was sequenced in a study of blood T cell repertoires in COVID-19. For the study at large: The United States, Italy and Spain were the sources of the acute and convalescent COVID-19 samples. T cells, B-cell-depleted T cells, or PBMCs provided the cDNA or gDNA that served as material.

Deletions cut 5 bases from V and 0 bases from J, with 16 bases between. CDR3 size: 16 residues. Germline assignment: CDR1 SEHNR and CDR2 FQNEAQ (reference sequence). As handled by the study authors: It was from reference gene primer amplification that nucleated cell counts were estimated. The repertoire was sequenced with immunoSEQ multiplex PCR; TCRdb's copy has only in-frame clones and lacks some. The V and J calls and clone size come from that table; D and trimming were worked out from the DNA. The repertoire holds 400,000 to 550,000 clones, with 80% to 90% as singletons. The chain joins TRBV7-9 to TRBJ1-1, with D perhaps matching TRBD1 (5 bases). This TCR derives from a woman aged 25 to 39 with acute or convalescent COVID-19. Sequences were obtained from peripheral blood. CDR3 in amino acids: CASSQEGRSMNTEAFF. In DNA, the CDR3 is TGTGCCAGCAGCCAGGAGGGGCGGAGCATGAACACTGAAGCTTTCTTT.